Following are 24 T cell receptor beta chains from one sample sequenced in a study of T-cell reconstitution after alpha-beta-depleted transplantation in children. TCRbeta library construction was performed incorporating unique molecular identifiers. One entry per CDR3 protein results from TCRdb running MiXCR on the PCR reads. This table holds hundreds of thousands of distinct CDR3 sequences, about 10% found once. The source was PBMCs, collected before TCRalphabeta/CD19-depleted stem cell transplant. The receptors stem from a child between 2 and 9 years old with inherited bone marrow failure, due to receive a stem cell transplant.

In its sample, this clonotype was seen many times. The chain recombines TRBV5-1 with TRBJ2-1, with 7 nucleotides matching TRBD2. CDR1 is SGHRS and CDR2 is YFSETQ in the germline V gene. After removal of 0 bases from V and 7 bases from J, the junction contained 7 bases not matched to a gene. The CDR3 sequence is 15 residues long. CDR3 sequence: CASSLELAVGNEQFF. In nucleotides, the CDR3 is TGCGCCAGCAGCTTGGAGCTAGCGGTGGGTAATGAGCAGTTCTTC.

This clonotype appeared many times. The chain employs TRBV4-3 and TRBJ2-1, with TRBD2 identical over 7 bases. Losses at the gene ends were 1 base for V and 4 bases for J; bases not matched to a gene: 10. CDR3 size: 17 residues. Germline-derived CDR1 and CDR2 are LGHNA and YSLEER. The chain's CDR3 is CASSQVIGGSYYNEQFF. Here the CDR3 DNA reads TGCGCCAGCAGCCAAGTCATCGGCGGGAGCTATTACAATGAGCAGTTCTTC.

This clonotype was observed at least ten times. The CDR3 loop is CASSTWDGTSGSYEQYF. CDR3 coding DNA: TGTGCCAGCAGCACTTGGGACGGGACTAGCGGCTCCTACGAGCAGTACTTC. The V call is TRBV27, the J call TRBJ2-7; 11 bases map to TRBD2. The V segment lost 6 bases and the J segment 0 bases; nucleotides outside the gene matches: 10. Germline assignment: CDR1 MNHEY and CDR2 SMNVEV (reference sequence). This CDR3 spans 17 amino acids.

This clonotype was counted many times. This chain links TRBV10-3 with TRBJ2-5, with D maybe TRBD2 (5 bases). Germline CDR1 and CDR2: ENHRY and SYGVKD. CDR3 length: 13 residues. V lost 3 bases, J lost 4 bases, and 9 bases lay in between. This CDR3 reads CAISDRAGETQYF. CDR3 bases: TGTGCCATCAGTGATAGGGCGGGAGAGACCCAGTACTTC.

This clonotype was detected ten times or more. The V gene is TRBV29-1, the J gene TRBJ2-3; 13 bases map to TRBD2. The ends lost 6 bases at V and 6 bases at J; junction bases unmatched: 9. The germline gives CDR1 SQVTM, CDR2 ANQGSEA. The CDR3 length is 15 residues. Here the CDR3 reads CSVNGLAGEMDTQYF. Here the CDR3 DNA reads TGCAGCGTAAACGGACTAGCGGGAGAGATGGATACGCAGTATTTT.

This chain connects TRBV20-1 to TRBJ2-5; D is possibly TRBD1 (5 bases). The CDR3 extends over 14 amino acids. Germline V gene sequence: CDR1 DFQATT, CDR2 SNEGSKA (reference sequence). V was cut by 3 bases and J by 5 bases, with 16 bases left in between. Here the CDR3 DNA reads TGCAGTGCTAGTTATTTGGAGCGACAGGAGACCCAGTACTTC. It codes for CSASYLERQETQYF.

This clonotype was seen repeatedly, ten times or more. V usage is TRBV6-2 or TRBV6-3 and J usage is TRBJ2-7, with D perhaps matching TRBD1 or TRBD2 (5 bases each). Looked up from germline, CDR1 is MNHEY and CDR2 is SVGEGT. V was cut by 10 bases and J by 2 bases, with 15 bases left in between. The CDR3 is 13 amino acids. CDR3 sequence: CATTRDPTYEQYF. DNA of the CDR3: TGTGCCACCACCCGGGACCCCACCTACGAGCAGTACTTC.

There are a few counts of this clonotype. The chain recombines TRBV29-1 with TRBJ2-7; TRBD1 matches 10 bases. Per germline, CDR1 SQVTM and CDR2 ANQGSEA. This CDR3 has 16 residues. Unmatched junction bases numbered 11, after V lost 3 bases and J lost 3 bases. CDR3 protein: CSVDQPGQGLGYEQYF. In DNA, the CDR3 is TGCAGCGTTGACCAACCGGGACAGGGGCTTGGCTACGAGCAGTACTTC.

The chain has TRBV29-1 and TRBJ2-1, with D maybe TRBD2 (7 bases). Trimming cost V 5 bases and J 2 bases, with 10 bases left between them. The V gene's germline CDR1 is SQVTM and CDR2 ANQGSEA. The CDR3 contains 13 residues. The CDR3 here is CSVLGGAYNEQFF. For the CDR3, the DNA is TGCAGCGTTTTAGGGGGGGCCTACAATGAGCAGTTCTTC.

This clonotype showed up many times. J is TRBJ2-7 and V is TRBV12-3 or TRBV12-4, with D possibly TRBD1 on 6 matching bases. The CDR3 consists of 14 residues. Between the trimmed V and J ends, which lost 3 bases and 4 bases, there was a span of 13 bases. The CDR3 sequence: CASSFEGDTYEQYF. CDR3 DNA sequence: TGTGCCAGCAGTTTTGAGGGGGACACGTACGAGCAGTACTTC.

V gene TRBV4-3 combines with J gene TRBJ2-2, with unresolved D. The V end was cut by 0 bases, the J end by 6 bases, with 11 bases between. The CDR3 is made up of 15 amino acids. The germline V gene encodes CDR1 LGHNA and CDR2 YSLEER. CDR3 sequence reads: CASSQDLQYSGELFF. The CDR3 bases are TGCGCCAGCAGCCAAGATCTACAGTATTCCGGGGAGCTGTTTTTT.

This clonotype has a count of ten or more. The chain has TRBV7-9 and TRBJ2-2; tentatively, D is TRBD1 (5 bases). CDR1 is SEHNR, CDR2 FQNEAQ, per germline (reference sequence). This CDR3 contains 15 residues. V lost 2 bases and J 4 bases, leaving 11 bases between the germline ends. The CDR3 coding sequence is TGTGCCAGCAGCTTACCCGACAGACCCACCGGGGAGCTGTTTTTT. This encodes CASSLPDRPTGELFF.

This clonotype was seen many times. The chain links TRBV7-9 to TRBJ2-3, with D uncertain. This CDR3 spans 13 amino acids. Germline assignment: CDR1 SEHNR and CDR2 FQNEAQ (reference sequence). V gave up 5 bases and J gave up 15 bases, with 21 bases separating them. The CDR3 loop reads CASSPKLLQDLYF. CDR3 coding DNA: TGTGCCAGCAGCCCTAAGCTATTGCAAGACTTATATTTT.

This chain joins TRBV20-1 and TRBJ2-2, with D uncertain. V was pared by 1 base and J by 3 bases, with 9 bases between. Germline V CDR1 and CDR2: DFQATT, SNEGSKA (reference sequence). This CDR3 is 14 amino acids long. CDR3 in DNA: TGCAGTGCTAGAGCTACGGTGGACACCGGGGAGCTGTTTTTT. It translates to CSARATVDTGELFF.

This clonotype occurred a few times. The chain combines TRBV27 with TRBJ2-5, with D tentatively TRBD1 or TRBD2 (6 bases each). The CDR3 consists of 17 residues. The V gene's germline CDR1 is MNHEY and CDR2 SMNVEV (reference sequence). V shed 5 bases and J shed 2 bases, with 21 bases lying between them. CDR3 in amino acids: CASSSSLRGGPQETQYF. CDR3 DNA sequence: TGTGCCAGCAGTAGCAGCCTCAGGGGAGGACCGCAAGAGACCCAGTACTTC.

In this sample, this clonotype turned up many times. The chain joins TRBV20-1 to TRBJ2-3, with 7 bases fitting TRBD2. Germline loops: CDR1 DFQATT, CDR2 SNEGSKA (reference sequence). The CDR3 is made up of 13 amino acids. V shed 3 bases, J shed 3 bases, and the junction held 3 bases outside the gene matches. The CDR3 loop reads CSARPSGTDTQYF. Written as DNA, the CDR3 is TGCAGTGCTAGGCCTAGCGGAACAGATACGCAGTATTTT.

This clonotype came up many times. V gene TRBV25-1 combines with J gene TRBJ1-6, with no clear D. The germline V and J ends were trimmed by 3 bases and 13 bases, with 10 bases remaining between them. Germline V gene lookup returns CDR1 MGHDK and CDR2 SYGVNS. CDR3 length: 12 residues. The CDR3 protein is CASSDGWIPLHF. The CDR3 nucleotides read TGTGCCAGCAGTGACGGGTGGATCCCCCTCCACTTT.

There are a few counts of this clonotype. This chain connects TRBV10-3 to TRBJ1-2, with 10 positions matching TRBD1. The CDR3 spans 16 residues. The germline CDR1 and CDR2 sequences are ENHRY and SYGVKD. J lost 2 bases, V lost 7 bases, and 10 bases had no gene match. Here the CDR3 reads CAIKPGQGTENYGYTF. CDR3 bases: TGTGCCATCAAACCGGGACAGGGGACGGAAAACTATGGCTACACCTTC.

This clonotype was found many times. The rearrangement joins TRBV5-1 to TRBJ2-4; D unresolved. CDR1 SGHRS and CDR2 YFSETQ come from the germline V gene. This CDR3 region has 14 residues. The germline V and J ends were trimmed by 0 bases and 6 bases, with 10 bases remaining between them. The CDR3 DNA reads TGCGCCAGCAGCTTGGGGGTAACAGTAAACATTCAGTACTTC. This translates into CASSLGVTVNIQYF.

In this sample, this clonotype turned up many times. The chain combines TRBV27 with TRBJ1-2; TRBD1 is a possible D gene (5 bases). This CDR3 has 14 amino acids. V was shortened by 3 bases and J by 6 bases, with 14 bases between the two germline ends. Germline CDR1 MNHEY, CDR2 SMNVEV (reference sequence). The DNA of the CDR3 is TGTGCCAGCAGTTTCTCGGAGGGGCATAATGGCTACACCTTC. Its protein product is CASSFSEGHNGYTF.

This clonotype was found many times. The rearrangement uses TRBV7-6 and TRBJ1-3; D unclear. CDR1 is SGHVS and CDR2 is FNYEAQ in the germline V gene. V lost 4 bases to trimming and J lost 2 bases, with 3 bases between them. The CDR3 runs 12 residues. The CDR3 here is CASSSTGNTIYF. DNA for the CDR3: TGTGCCAGCAGCTCCACTGGAAACACCATATATTTT.

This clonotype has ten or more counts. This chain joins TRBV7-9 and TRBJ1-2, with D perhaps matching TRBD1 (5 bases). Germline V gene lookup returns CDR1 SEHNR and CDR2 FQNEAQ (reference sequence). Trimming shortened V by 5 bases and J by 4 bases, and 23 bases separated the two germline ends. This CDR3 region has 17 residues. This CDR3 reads CASSPPTRQGSFYGYTF. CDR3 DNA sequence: TGTGCCAGCAGCCCTCCCACAAGGCAGGGATCCTTCTATGGCTACACCTTC.

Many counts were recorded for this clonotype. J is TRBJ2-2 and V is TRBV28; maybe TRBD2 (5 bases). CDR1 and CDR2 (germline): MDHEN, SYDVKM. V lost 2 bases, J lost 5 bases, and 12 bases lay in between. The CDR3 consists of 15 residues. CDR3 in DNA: TGTGCCAGCAGTTTAGACGGGGAAAGGACCGGGGAGCTGTTTTTT. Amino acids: CASSLDGERTGELFF. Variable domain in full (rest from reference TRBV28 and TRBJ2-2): DVKVTQSSRYLVKRTGEKVFLECVQDMDHENMFWYRQDPGLGLRLIYFSYDVKMKEKGDIPEGYSVSREKKERFSLILESASTNQTSMYLCASSLDGERTGELFFGEGSRLTVL.

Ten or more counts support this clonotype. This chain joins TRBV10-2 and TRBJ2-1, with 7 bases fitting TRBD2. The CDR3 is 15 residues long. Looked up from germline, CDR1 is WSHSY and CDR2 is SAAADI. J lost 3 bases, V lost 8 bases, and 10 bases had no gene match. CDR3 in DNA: TGCGCCAGCCTACCGGGTAGCGGGCTCTACAATGAGCAGTTCTTC. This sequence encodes CASLPGSGLYNEQFF.